This passage covers 17 T cell receptor beta chains from one sample sequenced in a study of blood T cell repertoires in COVID-19. The protocol was immunoSEQ multiplex PCR, while the TCRdb copy is restricted to in-frame clones and leaves out a portion. The sample has some 190,000 clones, more than 75% seen once. The sample comprised PBMCs or T cells enriched from blood (not recorded which). These receptors came from a man in his fifties or sixties who had been exposed to COVID-19.

The chain carries TRBV11-3 and TRBJ1-4; possibly TRBD1 for D (5 bases). Germline V CDR1 and CDR2: SGHNT, YENEEA. The CDR3 extends over 14 amino acids. The V and J ends lost 5 bases and 8 bases respectively, with 15 bases between them. As DNA, the CDR3 is TGTGCCAGCAGCCCTAATGGCGGGGCCGAAAAACTGTTTTTT. Its translation: CASSPNGGAEKLFF.

The sample holds a few counts of this clone. This rearrangement joins TRBV7-3 to TRBJ2-3; D perhaps matches TRBD1 (6 bases). V lost 5 bases and J lost 1, with 13 bases in between. Germline V gene sequence: CDR1 SGHTA, CDR2 FQGTGA. CDR3 length: 15 residues. CDR3 DNA sequence: TGTGCCAGCAGCCTGGGGGCAGGGGGCACAGATACGCAGTATTTT. This encodes CASSLGAGGTDTQYF.

The V call is TRBV19, the J call TRBJ2-1, with D perhaps matching TRBD2 (7 bases). The CDR3 consists of 13 residues. The germline V and J ends were trimmed by 1 base and 8 bases, with 9 bases remaining between them. Germline V CDR1 and CDR2: LNHDA, SQIVND (reference sequence). CDR3 sequence: CASSIGGGDEQFF. The CDR3, as DNA: TGTGCCAGTAGTATAGGGGGGGGCGATGAGCAGTTCTTC.

V gene TRBV28 combines with J gene TRBJ1-1, with D perhaps TRBD1 (5 bases). V dropped 2 bases and J dropped 10 bases, with 11 bases sitting between them. Germline values: CDR1 MDHEN, CDR2 SYDVKM. The CDR3 runs to 12 residues. The CDR3 nucleotides are TGTGCCAGCAGTTTAGGGCAGGGAAGAGCTTTCTTT. Translated: CASSLGQGRAFF.

This chain uses TRBV9 with TRBJ2-5, with 14 bases matching TRBD2. The CDR3 consists of 17 residues. CDR1 is SGDLS and CDR2 is YYNGEE in the germline V gene. J gave up 4 bases and V 0 bases, and 5 bases lay outside the gene matches. CDR3 amino acids: CASSVGGLAGAGETQYF. The CDR3 region has the DNA TGTGCCAGCAGCGTAGGGGGACTAGCGGGAGCCGGAGAGACCCAGTACTTC.

This chain links TRBV9 with TRBJ2-7; TRBD1 aligns across 9 bases. Germline CDR1 is SGDLS and CDR2 is YYNGEE. Trimming took 4 bases from V and 4 from J; bases not matched to a gene: 6. The CDR3 loop spans 14 amino acids. The DNA for the CDR3 is TGTGCCAGCAGCCCGGGACAGGGTTATTACGAGCAGTACTTC. It is translated as CASSPGQGYYEQYF.

The V call is TRBV30, the J call TRBJ1-1, with TRBD1 as a possible D gene (6 bases). The CDR3 runs 16 residues. V was trimmed by 4 bases and J by 0 bases, leaving 18 bases between them. CDR1 is GTSNPN, CDR2 SVGIG, per germline (reference sequence). As DNA, the CDR3 is TGTGCCTGGACTAGGGACACGGACAAGCTGAACACTGAAGCTTTCTTT. This encodes CAWTRDTDKLNTEAFF.

This chain links TRBV11-3 with TRBJ1-5; D call uncertain. Between the trimmed V and J ends, which lost 0 bases and 6 bases, there was a span of 12 bases. The length of the CDR3 is 15 residues. Germline lookup yields CDR1 SGHNT and CDR2 YENEEA. The DNA of the CDR3 is TGTGCCAGCAGCTTAGATAGTTCGAGTGGTCAGCCCCAGCATTTT. Its translation is CASSLDSSSGQPQHF.

This rearrangement joins TRBV7-6 to TRBJ2-2; the match to TRBD2 covers 7 bases. Looked up from germline, CDR1 is SGHVS and CDR2 is FNYEAQ. The CDR3 has 15 amino acids. V was clipped by 5 bases and J by 6 bases; unmatched bases: 9. The CDR3: CASSTMPTSPGELFF. The CDR3 coding sequence is TGTGCCAGCAGCACAATGCCGACTAGCCCCGGGGAGCTGTTTTTT.

As DNA, the CDR3 is TGTGCCACCAGCAGATTACAGGGGGCCGAGGATACGCAGTATTTT. As protein: CATSRLQGAEDTQYF. The V call is TRBV15, the J call TRBJ2-3; 9 bases are shared with TRBD1. This CDR3 contains 15 residues. The germline CDR1 and CDR2 sequences are LNHNV and YYDKDF (reference sequence). Trimming took 2 bases from V and 6 from J; bases not matched to a gene: 6.

On this clone: Other DNA sequences in this sample translate to the same CDR3. The chain links TRBV7-2 to TRBJ2-7, with 12 bases fitting TRBD2. The germline CDR1 and CDR2 sequences are SGHTA and FQGNSA. The CDR3 runs to 16 residues. The J segment lost 4 bases and the V segment lost 5 bases, leaving 9 bases of the junction unmatched. The DNA for the CDR3 is TGTGCCAGCAGCGGTGGGCTAGCGGGAGGGTCTTACGAGCAGTACTTC. Translating it yields CASSGGLAGGSYEQYF.

The V and J genes are TRBV5-6 and TRBJ2-7, with 8 bases identical to TRBD2. Germline V gene sequence: CDR1 SGHDT, CDR2 YYEEEE. The CDR3 consists of 15 residues. V lost 2 bases, J lost 0 bases, and 4 bases stayed unmatched. The CDR3 loop reads CASSFGGRISYEQYF. Here the CDR3 DNA reads TGTGCCAGCAGCTTTGGCGGGAGGATCTCCTACGAGCAGTACTTC.

The genes are TRBV19 and TRBJ2-1; D is ambiguous. The CDR3 runs 13 residues. Germline V gene data show CDR1 as LNHDA and CDR2 as SQIVND (reference sequence). V lost 4 bases to trimming and J lost 8 bases, with 12 bases between them. Written as DNA, the CDR3 is TGTGCCAGTAGTACCCCGGTAGTGCATGAGCAGTTCTTC. It yields the protein CASSTPVVHEQFF.

This clone was observed a few times. The V gene is TRBV19, the J gene TRBJ1-4; a weak D match, TRBD1 (6 bases). Germline V gene sequence: CDR1 LNHDA, CDR2 SQIVND (reference sequence). The CDR3 is made up of 15 amino acids. The V and J ends lost 7 bases and 3 bases respectively, with 15 bases between them. The CDR3 DNA sequence: TGTGCCAGTACCGATACCGCAGGGGCTAATGAAAAACTGTTTTTT. Translated: CASTDTAGANEKLFF.

The chain joins TRBV10-3 to TRBJ1-4; D unclear. The CDR3 spans 13 residues. The V and J ends lost 6 bases and 4 bases respectively, with 9 bases between them. The germline CDR1 and CDR2 sequences are ENHRY and SYGVKD. CDR3 region: CAIRAVINEKLFF. CDR3 nucleotides: TGTGCCATCAGGGCGGTGATTAATGAAAAACTGTTTTTT.

V usage is TRBV29-1 and J usage is TRBJ1-1; D remains ambiguous. This CDR3 contains 14 residues. The germline V gene encodes CDR1 SQVTM and CDR2 ANQGSEA. The CDR3 nucleotides are TGCAGTGCCTTTTGGGCGGGGATGAACACTGAAGCTTTCTTT. Protein: CSAFWAGMNTEAFF. The entire variable domain, with the rest obtained from reference TRBV29-1 and TRBJ1-1, is as follows: SAVISQKPSRDICQRGTSLTIQCQVDSQVTMMFWYRQQPGQSLTLIATANQGSEATYESGFVIDKFPISRPNLTFSTLTVSNMSPEDSSIYLCSAFWAGMNTEAFFGQGTRLTVV.

This chain links TRBV10-3 with TRBJ2-7; 7 bases fit TRBD1. Trimming at V came to 4 bases and at J to 6 bases, leaving 3 bases not matched to a gene. The CDR3 spans 12 residues. Per germline, CDR1 ENHRY and CDR2 SYGVKD. The CDR3 reads CAISAGTVEQYF. Here the CDR3 DNA reads TGTGCCATCAGTGCCGGGACAGTCGAGCAGTACTTC.